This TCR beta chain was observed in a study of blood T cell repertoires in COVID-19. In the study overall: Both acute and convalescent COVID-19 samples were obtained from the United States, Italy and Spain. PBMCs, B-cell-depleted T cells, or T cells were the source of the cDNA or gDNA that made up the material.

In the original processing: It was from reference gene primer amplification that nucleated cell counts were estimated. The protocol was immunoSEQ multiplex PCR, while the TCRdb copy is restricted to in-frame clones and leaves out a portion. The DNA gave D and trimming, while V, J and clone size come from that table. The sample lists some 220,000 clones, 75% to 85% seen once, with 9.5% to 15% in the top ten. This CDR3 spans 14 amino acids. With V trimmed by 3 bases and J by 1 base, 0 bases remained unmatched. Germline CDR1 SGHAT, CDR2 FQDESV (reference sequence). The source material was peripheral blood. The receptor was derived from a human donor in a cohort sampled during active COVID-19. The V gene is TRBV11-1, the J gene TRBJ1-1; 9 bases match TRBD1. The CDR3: CASSLGQGNTEAFF. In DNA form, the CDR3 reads TGTGCCAGCAGCTTGGGACAGGGGAACACTGAAGCTTTCTTT.